Listed below are T cell receptor beta chains from one sample, sequenced in a study of OX40 agonist ivuxolimab in advanced cancers. Clones were read by immunoSEQ multiplex PCR, and TCRdb kept only the in-frame ones, dropping some. The table records 65,000 to 90,000 clones, around nine tenths of them present only once. The specimen comprised CD4+ or CD8+ T cells sorted from blood, sampled in a trial of the OX40 agonist ivuxolimab. These receptors were obtained from an adult with an advanced solid tumor such as melanoma, head and neck, liver or kidney cancer. Each CDR3 is given with its conserved first and last residue. The D gene is left open where the match is weak. Expanded clones get a size class; other rows say once, few or many, or leave the size out.

J,D,V,size,DNA,CDR3
TRBJ1-1,NA,TRBV6-5,NA,TGTGCCAGCAGTTACCGGCCAACCACTGAAGCTTTCTTT,CASSYRPTTEAFF
TRBJ1-1,NA,TRBV28,NA,TGTGCCAGCAGTTACGGTCCCGCTTTCTTT,CASSYGPAFF
TRBJ1-5,TRBD1,TRBV7-9,NA,TGTGCCAGCAGCCGACAGGGGGCTAATCAGCCCCAGCATTTT,CASSRQGANQPQHF
TRBJ1-2,NA,TRBV18,NA,TGTGCCAGCTCACCACCAATCAGGGATGGCTACACCTTC,CASSPPIRDGYTF
TRBJ2-7,TRBD1,TRBV10-3,NA,TGTGCCATCAGTCTGGACAGGGTGAACGAGCAGTACTTC,CAISLDRVNEQYF
TRBJ2-5,TRBD1,TRBV28,NA,TGTGCCAGCAGTAGTGACAGGGGAAATCACCAAGAGACCCAGTACTTC,CASSSDRGNHQETQYF
TRBJ2-3,TRBD2,TRBV5-8,NA,TGTGCCAGCAGCGCCGGGACTAGAAGCACAGATACGCAGTATTTT,CASSAGTRSTDTQYF
TRBJ2-3,NA,TRBV5-1,NA,TGCGCCAGCAGCCTCGAGTTCCATAGCACAGATACGCAGTATTTT,CASSLEFHSTDTQYF
TRBJ2-1,TRBD2,TRBV9,NA,TGTGCCAGCAGCGTAGAGAATAGCGGGAGATCTGAGCAGTTCTTC,CASSVENSGRSEQFF
TRBJ2-1,TRBD2,TRBV7-6,NA,TGTGCCAGCAGCACCGGGACTAGCGGGAGACCCTACAATGAGCAGTTCTTC,CASSTGTSGRPYNEQFF
TRBJ1-5,NA,TRBV28,NA,TGTGCCAGCAGTTTACCCCCCGGACAGTACTATAGCAATCAGCCCCAGCATTTT,CASSLPPGQYYSNQPQHF
TRBJ1-1,NA,TRBV5-1,NA,TGCGCCAGCAGCTTGGAGGTAGGGGGTTTTACTGAAGCTTTCTTT,CASSLEVGGFTEAFF
TRBJ1-3,NA,TRBV7-2,NA,TGTGCCAGCAGCTTAGTCGGTTGGGGCTCTGGAAACACCATATATTTT,CASSLVGWGSGNTIYF
TRBJ2-7,TRBD1,TRBV5-4,NA,TGTGCCAGCAGCTTTAGACAGGGGTACGAGCAGTACTTC,CASSFRQGYEQYF
TRBJ1-1,TRBD1,TRBV18,NA,TGTGCCAGCTCACCAGGACAGGGGAACACTGAAGCTTTCTTT,CASSPGQGNTEAFF
TRBJ1-1,NA,TRBV28,once,TGTGCCAGCAGGGCCTATACTGAAGCTTTCTTT,CASRAYTEAFF
TRBJ2-7,TRBD1,TRBV6-5,NA,TGTGCCAGCACCACCGACAGGGGGCGGCGGGAGCAGTACTTC,CASTTDRGRREQYF
TRBJ2-4,NA,TRBV30,NA,TGTGCCTTTCAAAACGCACTTTGGAAAAACATTCAGTACTTC,CAFQNALWKNIQYF
TRBJ2-7,TRBD2,TRBV11-1,NA,TGTGCCAGCAGACGGGTAGCGGGGTACGAGCAGTACTTC,CASRRVAGYEQYF
TRBJ2-3,NA,TRBV10-1,NA,TGCGCCAGCAGTGAGCGCCTAGCTGGTACGCAGTATTTT,CASSERLAGTQYF
TRBJ2-3,NA,TRBV5-1,few,TGCGCCAGCAGAGGTCTGGGGGACACAGATACGCAGTATTTT,CASRGLGDTDTQYF
TRBJ2-1,TRBD2,TRBV5-4,NA,TGTGCCAGCAGCTTGATGGAGCGGGGGGGCTGGGAGCAGTTCTTC,CASSLMERGGWEQFF
TRBJ1-5,NA,TRBV7-9,NA,TGTGCCAGCAGCTTGGGCGCTAGCAATCAGCCCCAGCATTTT,CASSLGASNQPQHF
TRBJ2-2,TRBD2,TRBV5-1,NA,TGCGCCAGCAGCTGGCCCCGGGGGGGACTAGCGGAGAACACCGGGGAGCTGTTTTTT,CASSWPRGGLAENTGELFF
TRBJ2-6,NA,TRBV2,NA,TGTGCCAGCAGTGACCAAACCTCTGGGGCCAACGTCCTGACTTTC,CASSDQTSGANVLTF
TRBJ2-1,NA,TRBV5-1,NA,TGCGCCAGCAGCTCAACCGGGATCGAACTTAATGAGCAGTTCTTC,CASSSTGIELNEQFF
TRBJ1-1,NA,TRBV9,NA,TGTGCCAGCAGCGTAGATAGGGGCGGCACTGAAGCTTTCTTT,CASSVDRGGTEAFF
TRBJ1-4,TRBD1,TRBV28,NA,TGTGCCGCTTCCGGGACAGGGGGCCTGACAACTAATGAAAAACTGTTTTTT,CAASGTGGLTTNEKLFF
TRBJ2-5,TRBD1,TRBV5-1,NA,TGCGCCAGCAGCCCCGGGACAGGGGGCGAAGAGACCCAGTACTTC,CASSPGTGGEETQYF
TRBJ2-3,TRBD1,TRBV5-4,NA,TGTGCCAGCAGACGTCAGGGGGCCAACACGCAGTATTTT,CASRRQGANTQYF
TRBJ1-1,NA,TRBV30,NA,TGTGCCTGGAGTGGGAGACAGGACCCTAAAAACCTAAACACTGAAGCTTTCTTT,CAWSGRQDPKNLNTEAFF
TRBJ1-3,NA,TRBV6-5,NA,TGTGCCTCCCAGGGGCCTGGAAACACCATATATTTT,CASQGPGNTIYF
TRBJ2-6,NA,TRBV5-1,few,TGCGCCAGCAGCTTGGACGCCCAGCGGGTTCTTTCTGGGGCCAACGTCCTGACTTTC,CASSLDAQRVLSGANVLTF
TRBJ1-1,NA,TRBV19,NA,TGTGCCAGTAGACTGAACACTGAAGCTTTCTTT,CASRLNTEAFF
TRBJ2-1,NA,TRBV21-1,NA,TGTGCCAGCAGCAAACGTCCCAACAATGAGCAGTTCTTC,CASSKRPNNEQFF
TRBJ2-3,TRBD2,TRBV4-3,NA,TGCGCCAGCAGCCTGGAGCGGGACTTCACAGATACGCAGTATTTT,CASSLERDFTDTQYF
TRBJ2-3,TRBD1,TRBV5-1,once,TGCGCCAGCAGCACCGACAGGGGGACAGATACGCAGTATTTT,CASSTDRGTDTQYF
TRBJ1-3,NA,TRBV7-2,NA,TGTGCCAGCAGCGAGGGATCTGGAAACACCATATATTTT,CASSEGSGNTIYF
TRBJ2-3,NA,TRBV2,NA,TGTGCCAGCAGTGAGGGGGCCACCAGTTCGGATACGCAGTATTTT,CASSEGATSSDTQYF
TRBJ1-2,NA,TRBV2,NA,TGTGCCAGCAGTGAAGCGCTACCGGGTCTTCCTTATGGCTACACCTTC,CASSEALPGLPYGYTF
TRBJ1-3,NA,TRBV19,NA,TGTGCCAGTACCATTGGTCCCAGTCTGGAAAACACCATATATTTT,CASTIGPSLENTIYF
TRBJ2-7,TRBD2,TRBV27,NA,TGTGCCAGCAGGACTAGCGGGAGGTACGAGCAGTACTTC,CASRTSGRYEQYF
TRBJ1-1,NA,TRBV30,NA,TGTGCCTGGAGTGTAAGGGCGGGACGGGGGGCCACTGAAGCTTTCTTT,CAWSVRAGRGATEAFF
TRBJ2-1,NA,TRBV29-1,NA,TGCAGCGCCCGCGGGATCCCTGAGCAGTTCTTC,CSARGIPEQFF
TRBJ2-5,NA,TRBV7-7,NA,TGTGCCAGCAGCTACACAAGTAAAGAGACCCAGTACTTC,CASSYTSKETQYF
TRBJ1-4,NA,TRBV9,once,TGTGCCAGCAGCGTAGATCAAAAGAATGAAAAACTGTTTTTT,CASSVDQKNEKLFF
TRBJ1-2,TRBD1,TRBV19,NA,TGTGCCAGTTCACTCACAGGGGGGTATGGCTACACCTTC,CASSLTGGYGYTF
TRBJ1-2,NA,TRBV4-2,once,TGTGCCAGCAGCCAAGCCCTCAGCTATGGCTACACCTTC,CASSQALSYGYTF
TRBJ2-7,NA,TRBV19,once,TGTGCCAGTAGTCCCGATAAGGGATGGGGGTTGGGCGAGCAGTACTTC,CASSPDKGWGLGEQYF
TRBJ2-2,NA,TRBV5-1,NA,TGCGCCAGCAGCTTGGTGGGGGCGGACACCGGGGAGCTGTTTTTT,CASSLVGADTGELFF
TRBJ1-4,NA,TRBV4-3,NA,TGCGCCAGCAGCCAAGATATCATTTCAGGGGACGGAGAAAAACTGTTTTTT,CASSQDIISGDGEKLFF
TRBJ2-6,TRBD1,TRBV14,NA,TGTGCCAGCAGCCTAGACAGGGGTACCTCTGGGGCCAACGTCCTGACTTTC,CASSLDRGTSGANVLTF
TRBJ1-5,NA,TRBV19,NA,TGTGCCAGTGAAGAAGTAAATCAGCCCCAGCATTTT,CASEEVNQPQHF
TRBJ2-7,TRBD1,TRBV9,NA,TGTGCCAGCAGTCCGGGACAGAGCACCCGCGAGCAGTACTTC,CASSPGQSTREQYF
TRBJ2-3,NA,TRBV28,few,TGTGCCAGCAGCTCCCCTGGGGTCCGTGCAGATACGCAGTATTTT,CASSSPGVRADTQYF